The 25 T cell receptor beta chains listed next were all sequenced from one sample in a study of regulatory T cells in long-lasting Graves disease. Time point noted: persistent/refractory GD, antithyroid drugs over 5 years with positive TRAb. PBMC RNA served as the TCR library source. Assembly of TCR beta libraries relied on iRepertoire HTBI primers together with Arm-PCR of CDR3 regions. TCRdb independently ran MiXCR on the multiplex PCR reads; one entry per CDR3 protein. The sample includes 600,000 to 850,000 distinct CDR3 sequences, about 30% of them seen just once. The source was peripheral blood mononuclear cells (PBMCs), collected when the disease was refractory, from a patient treated with antithyroid drugs. The receptors shown here come from a female donor with Graves disease.

V and J are TRBV18 and TRBJ1-1, with 7 bases that match TRBD1. Trimming cost V 6 bases and J 4 bases; bases outside gene matches: 8. Per the germline V gene, CDR1 is KGHSH and CDR2 is LQKENI. The CDR3 sequence is 14 residues long. DNA for the CDR3: TGTGCCAGCTCTGACCAGGCAGGGGGCACTGAAGCTTTCTTT. It specifies CASSDQAGGTEAFF. Full variable domain (missing parts from reference TRBV18 and TRBJ1-1): NAGVMQNPRHLVRRRGQEARLRCSPMKGHSHVYWYRQLPEEGLKFMVYLQKENIIDESGMPKERFSAEFPKEGPSILRIQQVVRGDSAAYFCASSDQAGGTEAFFGQGTRLTVV.

The CDR3 DNA reads TGTGCCAGCTATCCCGGAGGGCGGTACACCGGGGAGCTGTTTTTT. It translates to CASYPGGRYTGELFF. V is TRBV28 and J is TRBJ2-2; tentative D call: TRBD2 (6 bases). V lost 8 bases, J lost 3 bases, and 16 bases lay in between. The CDR3 is 15 amino acids. The germline V gene has CDR1 MDHEN and CDR2 SYDVKM.

The V gene is TRBV19, the J gene TRBJ2-7, with 8 bases lining up with TRBD1. Trimming removed 7 bases from V and 5 bases from J; junction bases left unmatched: 10. Germline CDR1 reads LNHDA; CDR2 reads SQIVND (reference sequence). The CDR3 extends over 14 amino acids. CDR3: CASNYGQGYDEQYF. The CDR3 region has the DNA TGTGCCAGTAACTACGGACAGGGCTACGACGAGCAGTACTTC.

The rearrangement uses TRBV7-8 and TRBJ1-1, with 7 positions matching TRBD1. Germline V gene data show CDR1 as SGHVS and CDR2 as FQNEAQ. The junction had 9 bases not matched to a gene; V was cut back by 6 bases and J by 5 bases. The length of the CDR3 is 14 residues. The CDR3 loop reads CASSLQQGRTEAFF. DNA for the CDR3: TGTGCCAGCAGTCTCCAACAGGGGAGGACTGAAGCTTTCTTT. The whole variable domain, filled in from reference TRBV7-8 and TRBJ1-1, reads GAGVSQSPRYKVAKRGQDVALRCDPISGHVSLFWYQQALGQGPEFLTYFQNEAQLDKSGLPSDRFFAERPEGSVSTLKIQRTQQEDSAVYLCASSLQQGRTEAFFGQGTRLTVV.

This clonotype was detected only a few times. The chain joins TRBV5-1 to TRBJ1-1; 8 bases are shared with TRBD1. The junction had 9 bases not matched to a gene; V was cut back by 4 bases and J by 4 bases. The CDR3 has 15 amino acids. Germline lookup yields CDR1 SGHRS and CDR2 YFSETQ. The CDR3 DNA reads as TGCGCCAGCAGCCCCCCACCGGACAGGGCCACTGAAGCTTTCTTT. Its translation is CASSPPPDRATEAFF. The variable domain in full, with the rest retrieved from reference TRBV5-1 and TRBJ1-1, is KAGVTQTPRYLIKTRGQQVTLSCSPISGHRSVSWYQQTPGQGLQFLFEYFSETQRNKGNFPGRFSGRQFSNSRSEMNVSTLELGDSALYLCASSPPPDRATEAFFGQGTRLTVV.

In regard to this clonotype: An end of the junction does not agree with germline; a read error may underlie this. The rearrangement links TRBV29-1 to TRBJ1-1; possible D gene TRBD1, 5 bases. The germline V gene has CDR1 SQVTM and CDR2 ANQGSEA. The CDR3 is 8 residues long. CDR3 sequence: CSVEVGVF. In nucleotides, the CDR3 is TGCAGCGTTGAAGTAGGGGTGTTT.

This CDR3 is CASSPSSRYTNTGELFF. CDR3 DNA: TGTGCCAGCAGTCCCTCCAGCCGGTACACGAACACCGGGGAGCTGTTTTTT. This chain joins TRBV6-1 and TRBJ2-2; D gene uncertain. Trimming pared 5 bases from V and 0 bases from J, leaving 16 bases between. Germline V CDR1 and CDR2: MNHNS, SASEGT. The CDR3 totals 17 residues.

The sample holds a few counts of this clonotype. The chain joins TRBV9 to TRBJ1-5; 7 nucleotides align to TRBD1. The trim removed 4 bases at V and 2 bases at J, leaving 9 bases unmatched. In germline, CDR1 is SGDLS, CDR2 YYNGEE. This CDR3 has 16 residues. CDR3 DNA sequence: TGTGCCAGCAGCAAGGGCGGGGACAGCCGCAATCAGCCCCAGCATTTT. Protein sequence: CASSKGGDSRNQPQHF.

The V gene is TRBV5-4, the J gene TRBJ2-2, with D possibly being TRBD1 (7 bases). This CDR3 is 16 amino acids long. Germline V CDR1 and CDR2: SGHNT, YYREEE (reference sequence). Trimming took off 3 bases at V and 5 bases at J, with 17 bases between the two ends. CDR3 sequence (DNA): TGTGCCAGCAGCTCGCTGCTGACAGGGACTACCGGGGAGCTGTTTTTT. Protein sequence: CASSSLLTGTTGELFF.

This chain uses TRBV30 with TRBJ2-7; D uncertain. CDR1 is GTSNPN and CDR2 is SVGIG in the germline V gene (reference sequence). The CDR3 covers 14 residues. V lost 0 bases and J 6 bases, leaving 15 bases between the germline ends. The CDR3 nucleotides are TGTGCCTGGAGTGTTCCTCGAAGGACGCTCGAGCAGTACTTC. Translating gives CAWSVPRRTLEQYF.

This clonotype was counted only a few times. This chain uses TRBV28 with TRBJ1-6, with a weak D call TRBD1 (6 bases). Trimming removed 2 bases at V and 8 bases at J, with 10 bases between. CDR1 is MDHEN, CDR2 SYDVKM, per germline. The CDR3 has 14 residues. CDR3 amino acids: CASSLGQLYSPLHF. CDR3 coding DNA: TGTGCCAGCAGTTTAGGACAGTTATATTCACCCCTCCACTTT. The complete variable domain, with remaining parts taken from reference TRBV28 and TRBJ1-6, reads DVKVTQSSRYLVKRTGEKVFLECVQDMDHENMFWYRQDPGLGLRLIYFSYDVKMKEKGDIPEGYSVSREKKERFSLILESASTNQTSMYLCASSLGQLYSPLHFGNGTRLTVT.

The CDR3 nucleotides read TGTGCCACCAGACAGGGCCCTGAAGCTTTCTTT. Its protein is CATRQGPEAFF. The rearrangement uses TRBV25-1 and TRBJ1-1, with 7 positions matching TRBD1. J was trimmed by 6 bases and V by 10 bases; bases with no gene match: 5. Per the germline V gene, CDR1 is MGHDK and CDR2 is SYGVNS. The CDR3 consists of 11 residues. The full variable domain, completed using reference TRBV25-1 and TRBJ1-1, is EADIYQTPRYLVIGTGKKITLECSQTMGHDKMYWYQQDPGMELHLIHYSYGVNSTEKGDLSSESTVSRIRTEHFPLTLESARPSHTSQYLCATRQGPEAFFGQGTRLTVV.

The chain combines TRBV20-1 with TRBJ2-5; D assignment may be TRBD1 or TRBD2 (5 bases each). V was cut by 6 bases and J by 1 base, with 12 bases left in between. The CDR3 runs to 13 residues. Germline CDR1 is DFQATT and CDR2 is SNEGSKA (reference sequence). The chain's CDR3 is CSARPGGQETQYF. The CDR3 region has the DNA TGCAGTGCCAGGCCTGGGGGCCAAGAGACCCAGTACTTC.

The chain carries TRBV5-1 and TRBJ2-7; TRBD1 aligns across 8 bases. V was pared by 3 bases and J by 3 bases, with 8 bases of the junction left unmatched. Germline-derived CDR1 and CDR2 are SGHRS and YFSETQ. The CDR3 has 15 residues. The CDR3 sequence is CASSSAGQGGYEQYF. DNA for the CDR3: TGCGCCAGCAGCTCTGCCGGACAGGGAGGCTACGAGCAGTACTTC.

There are many counts of this clonotype. The chain is built from TRBV28 and TRBJ1-1, with TRBD1 as a possible D gene (5 bases). This CDR3 region has 13 residues. CDR1 is MDHEN and CDR2 is SYDVKM in the germline V gene. V shed 5 bases and J shed 11 bases, with 18 bases lying between them. CDR3 sequence (DNA): TGTGCCAGCAGTCTCTCCTGGGGACTATGGGCTTTCTTT. Residues: CASSLSWGLWAFF.

This clonotype was seen at least ten times. The CDR3 region has the DNA TGTGCCAGCAGTTTCGGGACAGGGGGCGTCTTCACTGAAGCTTTCTTT. Protein product: CASSFGTGGVFTEAFF. V is TRBV6-2 or TRBV6-3 and J is TRBJ1-1; 12 positions agree with TRBD1. V was clipped by 4 bases and J by 4 bases; unmatched bases: 7. Germline V gene sequence: CDR1 MNHEY, CDR2 SVGEGT. This CDR3 has 16 residues.

The sample holds a few counts of this clonotype. This chain connects TRBV7-8 to TRBJ1-1; unclear D gene. This CDR3 contains 15 residues. Trimming shortened V by 1 base and J by 1 base, and 10 bases separated the two germline ends. Germline V gene data show CDR1 as SGHVS and CDR2 as FQNEAQ. This CDR3 is CASSLVTGANTEAFF. CDR3 coding DNA: TGTGCCAGCAGCTTAGTTACCGGAGCGAACACTGAAGCTTTCTTT.

This clonotype was found a few times. The genes are TRBV6-2 or TRBV6-3 and TRBJ2-7; either TRBD1 or TRBD2 may fit D (5 bases each). Germline-derived CDR1 and CDR2 are MNHEY and SVGEGT. CDR3 length: 14 residues. Trimming removed 5 bases at V and 5 bases at J, with 16 bases between. Written as DNA, the CDR3 is TGTGCCAGCAGTGAGGGACCGCCCCTGGACGAGCAGTACTTC. Translating it yields CASSEGPPLDEQYF.

The chain carries TRBV20-1 and TRBJ2-4; a weak D match, TRBD1 (5 bases). V was trimmed by 6 bases and J by 8 bases, leaving 14 bases between them. The CDR3 consists of 12 residues. The V gene's germline CDR1 is DFQATT and CDR2 SNEGSKA (reference sequence). CDR3 protein: CSATDNWDIQYF. CDR3 nucleotide sequence: TGCAGTGCAACGGACAACTGGGACATTCAGTACTTC.

This chain uses TRBV7-2 with TRBJ2-7; TRBD2 matches at 10 bases. Germline V gene lookup returns CDR1 SGHTA and CDR2 FQGNSA. This CDR3 is 15 amino acids long. V lost 1 base and J lost 3; bases outside the gene matches: 3. The CDR3 DNA reads as TGTGCCAGCAGCTTAGACTCTAGCGGGAGCTACGAGCAGTACTTC. Amino acid sequence: CASSLDSSGSYEQYF.

The chain joins TRBV29-1 to TRBJ1-2; the D gene is possibly TRBD1 (5 bases). Deletions cut 6 bases from V and 3 bases from J, with 17 bases between. Germline CDR1 and CDR2: SQVTM and ANQGSEA. The CDR3 consists of 14 residues. The CDR3, as DNA: TGCAGCGTCCACCTTTGGGGGGACGACTATGGCTACACCTTC. Its translation is CSVHLWGDDYGYTF.

V is TRBV28 and J is TRBJ2-1; perhaps TRBD1 as D (7 bases). The V gene lost 4 bases and the J gene lost 7 bases, with 14 bases spanning the gap. Germline CDR1 reads MDHEN; CDR2 reads SYDVKM. The CDR3 sequence is 14 residues long. CDR3 DNA sequence: TGTGCCAGCAGTTCGGCAGGGGGGAGTAATGAGCAGTTCTTC. This encodes CASSSAGGSNEQFF. Looking up the rest from reference TRBV28 and TRBJ2-1 gives the full variable domain: DVKVTQSSRYLVKRTGEKVFLECVQDMDHENMFWYRQDPGLGLRLIYFSYDVKMKEKGDIPEGYSVSREKKERFSLILESASTNQTSMYLCASSSAGGSNEQFFGPGTRLTVL.

At least ten counts were recorded for this clonotype. V gene TRBV6-1 combines with J gene TRBJ1-2; a weak D match, TRBD1 (5 bases). Trimming shortened V by 6 bases and J by 2 bases, and 10 bases separated the two germline ends. Germline values: CDR1 MNHNS, CDR2 SASEGT. The CDR3 contains 13 residues. The CDR3 nucleotides are TGTGCCAGCAGCCAGGGACTCAACTATGGCTACACCTTC. As protein: CASSQGLNYGYTF.

The chain is built from TRBV30 and TRBJ2-7; no firm D call. This CDR3 spans 13 amino acids. The V gene lost 0 bases and the J gene lost 5 bases, with 11 bases spanning the gap. CDR1 is GTSNPN, CDR2 SVGIG, per germline (reference sequence). CDR3 sequence reads: CAWSVRQKHEQYF. Here the CDR3 DNA reads TGTGCCTGGAGTGTACGGCAGAAGCACGAGCAGTACTTC.

This clonotype has only a few counts. This rearrangement joins TRBV7-9 to TRBJ2-7, with TRBD1 as a possible D gene (6 bases). Trimming shortened V by 5 bases and J by 5 bases, and 19 bases separated the two germline ends. Looked up from germline, CDR1 is SEHNR and CDR2 is FQNEAQ (reference sequence). The CDR3 totals 15 residues. The CDR3 is CASSPPPGHRDEQYF. In nucleotides, the CDR3 is TGTGCCAGCAGCCCGCCACCGGGACACAGGGACGAGCAGTACTTC.